The 12 T cell receptor beta chains in this list originate from one sample, sequenced in a study of CD8+CD57+ T cells in acquired aplastic anemia. By flow cytometry, patients selected for sequencing had shown an expansion of CD8+CD57+ cells. CDR3 and TCR beta VDJ profiling relied on a genomic DNA template. MiXCR, run by TCRdb on the reads, gives a single entry per CDR3 protein. There are about 290,000 distinct CDR3 sequences in the sample; 56% occur only once, and 1.3% lies in the top ten. The material sequenced was sorted CD4+, CD8+, or CD8+CD57+ T cells (not recorded which) from PBMCs. The receptors were gathered from a human donor with aplastic anemia.

The CDR3 region has the DNA TGTGCCAGTAGTATAGGGGGTAGTTCGGAGACCCAGTACTTC. Amino acids: CASSIGGSSETQYF. The chain is built from TRBV19 and TRBJ2-7; no definite D call. The assigned J gene may be wrong: the sequence end matches TRBJ2-5 better. Germline CDR1 reads LNHDA; CDR2 reads SQIVND (reference sequence). The CDR3 is made up of 14 amino acids.

The V and J genes are TRBV24-1 and TRBJ2-7, with D possibly called TRBD1 or TRBD2 (6 bases each). Germline loops: CDR1 KGHDR, CDR2 SFDVKD. Deletions cut 2 bases from V and 6 bases from J, with 16 bases between. The CDR3 length is 15 residues. The CDR3: CATSDSTSGALEQYF. As DNA, the CDR3 is TGTGCCACCAGTGATTCAACATCGGGGGCTCTCGAGCAGTACTTC.

Comment on this clonotype: The junction and the germline gene differ at one end; a read error may be behind it. The chain combines TRBV7-3 with TRBJ1-3, with D unclear. There are 14 residues in the CDR3. The germline V gene encodes CDR1 SGHTA and CDR2 FQGTGA. This CDR3 reads CASSPGPGGNTMYF. Written as DNA, the CDR3 is TGCGCCAGCAGCCCAGGACCCGGCGGAAACACCATGTATTTT. Looking up the rest from reference TRBV7-3 and TRBJ1-3 gives the full variable domain: GAGVSQTPSNKVTEKGKYVELRCDPISGHTALYWYRQSLGQGPEFLIYFQGTGAADDSGLPNDRFFAVRPEGSVSTLKIQRTERGDSAVYLCASSPGPGGNTMYFGEGSWLTVV.

V gene TRBV7-2 combines with J gene TRBJ2-3, with D hard to call. Germline V gene sequence: CDR1 SGHTA, CDR2 FQGNSA. This CDR3 spans 12 amino acids. V was pared by 3 bases and J by 6 bases, with 7 bases between. The DNA of the CDR3 is TGTGCCAGCAGCTTTCGGGCCGATACGCAGTATTTT. It encodes CASSFRADTQYF.

This clonotype appeared many times. This chain uses TRBV3-1 with TRBJ2-6; unclear D gene. V lost 5 bases and J lost 0, with 8 bases in between. The CDR3 is 15 amino acids. In germline, CDR1 is LGHDT, CDR2 YNNKEL (reference sequence). CDR3 amino acids: CASSKGLSGANVLTF. The CDR3 region has the DNA TGTGCCAGCAGCAAAGGGCTCTCTGGGGCCAACGTCCTGACTTTC.

Of note for this clonotype: Germline and junction disagree at one end, which may indicate a read error. The chain recombines TRBV20-1 with TRBJ1-5; 7 bases fit TRBD1. Germline CDR1 is DFQATT and CDR2 is SNEGSKA (reference sequence). There are 13 residues in the CDR3. The DNA of the CDR3 is TGCAGTGCTAGAGATGGGTCGGGGTCAGGGGGACCGTTT. Translated: CSARDGSGSGGPF.

V usage is TRBV9 and J usage is TRBJ1-2; D might be TRBD1 (5 bases). The germline V and J ends were trimmed by 0 bases and 8 bases, with 14 bases remaining between them. The CDR3 has 14 residues. Germline V lookup: CDR1 SGDLS, CDR2 YYNGEE. CDR3 sequence: CASSVDVQAWGYTF. CDR3 nucleotides: TGTGCCAGCAGCGTAGACGTACAGGCCTGGGGCTACACCTTC. Supplemented by reference TRBV9 and TRBJ1-2, the full variable domain reads DSGVTQTPKHLITATGQRVTLRCSPRSGDLSVYWYQQSLDQGLQFLIQYYNGEERAKGNILERFSAQQFPDLHSELNLSSLELGDSALYFCASSVDVQAWGYTFGSGTRLTVV.

V usage is TRBV24-1 and J usage is TRBJ2-7; the match to TRBD1 covers 8 bases. Unmatched junction bases numbered 4, after V lost 4 bases and J lost 6 bases. The CDR3 loop spans 13 amino acids. The germline V gene has CDR1 KGHDR and CDR2 SFDVKD. This CDR3 reads CATSDSDRAEQYF. In DNA form, the CDR3 reads TGTGCCACCAGTGACTCGGACAGGGCCGAGCAGTACTTC.

The chain carries TRBV7-2 and TRBJ2-7; 13 bases fit TRBD2. In germline, CDR1 is SGHTA, CDR2 FQGNSA. The CDR3 covers 18 residues. V shed 3 bases and J 5 bases; nucleotides not matched to a gene: 13. The chain's CDR3 is CASSLSGLAGVGHHEQYF. CDR3 coding DNA: TGTGCCAGCAGCTTGAGCGGACTAGCGGGGGTCGGCCACCACGAGCAGTACTTC.

V and J are TRBV12-3 or TRBV12-4 and TRBJ2-1; 8 bases map to TRBD2. Trimming at V came to 6 bases and at J to 10 bases, leaving 17 bases not matched to a gene. There are 16 residues in the CDR3. The CDR3: CASRVEAGASRGEQFF. For the CDR3, the DNA is TGTGCCAGCAGGGTGGAAGCGGGGGCCTCAAGGGGGGAGCAGTTCTTC.

Many counts were recorded for this clonotype. V and J are TRBV9 and TRBJ2-1; the match to TRBD2 covers 10 bases. This CDR3 spans 15 amino acids. Germline-derived CDR1 and CDR2 are SGDLS and YYNGEE. Trimming at V came to 4 bases and at J to 8 bases, leaving 9 bases not matched to a gene. The CDR3 here is CASSSSGRAIYEQFF. In DNA, the CDR3 is TGTGCCAGCAGCTCCAGCGGGAGGGCCATTTATGAGCAGTTCTTC. Variable domain in full (rest from reference TRBV9 and TRBJ2-1): DSGVTQTPKHLITATGQRVTLRCSPRSGDLSVYWYQQSLDQGLQFLIQYYNGEERAKGNILERFSAQQFPDLHSELNLSSLELGDSALYFCASSSSGRAIYEQFFGPGTRLTVL.

Ten or more counts support this clonotype. This chain joins TRBV2 and TRBJ2-1, with a possible D match to TRBD2 (6 bases). Germline values: CDR1 SNHLY, CDR2 FYNNEI. This CDR3 is built from 15 residues. The V end was cut by 4 bases, the J end by 4 bases, with 14 bases between. CDR3 region: CASSGGTHQYNEQFF. The CDR3 DNA reads as TGTGCCAGCAGTGGCGGGACCCACCAGTACAATGAGCAGTTCTTC.